These T cell receptor beta chains were read from a single sample in a study of blood T cells in healthy people across ages. TCRdb independently ran MiXCR on the 5' RACE reads; one entry per CDR3 protein. The sample holds over a million distinct CDR3 sequences, approximately 39% seen once. Sequencing was done on a sample of blood. Every receptor here comes from a woman younger than 30 in good health. CDR3s include the opening cysteine and the closing phenylalanine or tryptophan. D genes are given only for firm matches. Some rows mark clone size as missing; the rest say once, few, many or name a class of expanded clone.

J gene,D gene,V gene,clone size,CDR3 DNA,CDR3 protein
TRBJ2-5,TRBD2,TRBV9,.,TGTGCCAGCAGCGTAGGGGCAGGGACTAGCGTGTTCGAAGAGACCCAGTACTTC,CASSVGAGTSVFEETQYF
TRBJ1-2,TRBD1,TRBV27,.,TGTGCCAGCAGTCCCGTCAGGGGGAATGGCTACACCTTC,CASSPVRGNGYTF
TRBJ2-5,TRBD2,TRBV9,.,TGTGCCAGCAGCGTAGGAGGGGGACTAGGAGGCGAAGAGACCCAGTACTTC,CASSVGGGLGGEETQYF
TRBJ1-4,.,TRBV30,.,TGTGCCTGGAACACAGGTGAAAAACTGTTTTTT,CAWNTGEKLFF
TRBJ2-7,.,TRBV10-2,few,TGCGCCAGCAGTGAGAGGTCTAGCGAGACCTCCTACGAGCAGTACTTC,CASSERSSETSYEQYF
TRBJ2-7,TRBD2,TRBV28,.,TGTGCCAGCAGCCTACGGGGACTAGTGGGCTACGAGCAGTACTTC,CASSLRGLVGYEQYF
TRBJ2-1,TRBD1,TRBV12-3/TRBV12-4,.,TGTGCCAGCAGTCCCGCGACAGGGAGCAACAATGAGCAGTTCTTC,CASSPATGSNNEQFF
TRBJ2-1,.,TRBV7-9,many,TGTGCCAGCAGCCCAGGAAATTTAAGGGGGGGACCTAGTAAGGGCAATGAGCAGTTCTTC,CASSPGNLRGGPSKGNEQFF
TRBJ2-7,TRBD1,TRBV29-1,few,TGCAGCGTAGGACAGGGGCCCTACAATGAGCAGTACTTC,CSVGQGPYNEQYF
TRBJ1-3,.,TRBV7-9,few,TGTGCCAGCAGCCTCACAGGGCCAGGAAACACCATATATTTT,CASSLTGPGNTIYF
TRBJ2-1,.,TRBV7-9,.,TGTGCCAGCAGCGCGGCCAGGGGAGGAGAGTTCTTC,CASSAARGGEFF
TRBJ2-4,TRBD1,TRBV7-2,.,TGTGCCAGCAGGCGGGGACAGGGCCGTCTGGGAAGGCAGTACTTC,CASRRGQGRLGRQYF
TRBJ2-1,TRBD2,TRBV12-3/TRBV12-4,few,TGTGCCAGCACTTCACCCGGGAGGCCCCCCTACAATGAGCAGTTCTTC,CASTSPGRPPYNEQFF
TRBJ1-4,.,TRBV7-8,few,TGTGCCAGCACCCTGGGTTCGGCGGTATCTGAAAAACTGTTTTTT,CASTLGSAVSEKLFF
TRBJ2-3,.,TRBV3-1,.,TGTGCCAGCAGCCAAGACTGGTTTGAGGGACCCATCACAGATACGCAGTATTTT,CASSQDWFEGPITDTQYF
TRBJ2-1,.,TRBV9,.,TGTGCCAGCAGCGTAGACACTAGAGGTGAGCAGTTCTTC,CASSVDTRGEQFF
TRBJ1-2,.,TRBV27,few,TGTGCCAGCGCCATGCGGCCGACAGTCTATGGCTACACCTTC,CASAMRPTVYGYTF
TRBJ2-1,.,TRBV4-1,many,TGCGCCAGCAGCCAATTACAGGGCTACAATGAGCAGTTCTTC,CASSQLQGYNEQFF
TRBJ1-2,TRBD1,TRBV9,.,TGTGCCAGCACCAACAGGACAGGGTATGGCCACACCTTC,CASTNRTGYGHTF
TRBJ1-2,.,TRBV10-3,.,TGTGCCATCAGTGAGCAAGGGGATGATGGCTACACCTTC,CAISEQGDDGYTF
TRBJ2-3,.,TRBV4-3,.,TGCGCCAGCAGCCAAGAGGTGGCAGGGGAAAGAGATACGCAGTATTTT,CASSQEVAGERDTQYF
TRBJ1-5,.,TRBV20-1,few,TGCAGTGCTAGCAGGGCTCAGCCCCAGCATTTT,CSASRAQPQHF
TRBJ2-1,.,TRBV7-6,many,TGTGCCAGCAGCTTAGCGGGGGCCTCCTACAATGAGCAGTTCTTC,CASSLAGASYNEQFF
TRBJ2-1,TRBD2,TRBV20-1,few,TGCAGTGCTAGGGCTAGCGGGGGTAGCTCCTACAATGAGCAGTTCTTC,CSARASGGSSYNEQFF
TRBJ1-4,.,TRBV7-9,few,TGTGCCAGCAGCTTATTATCCAGGGAAGAAAAACTGTTTTTT,CASSLLSREEKLFF
TRBJ2-2,.,TRBV29-1,few,TGCAGCGTTGTGGTCAGCTTGAACACCGGGGAGCTGTTTTTT,CSVVVSLNTGELFF
TRBJ1-4,.,TRBV3-1,once,TGTGCCAGCAGCCCCCTCCACCCGGGTAAACTGTTTTTT,CASSPLHPGKLFF
TRBJ1-1,TRBD1,TRBV5-5,once,TGTGCCAGCAGCATACGGACAGGGGGAGGTGAAGCTTTCTTT,CASSIRTGGGEAFF
TRBJ2-1,.,TRBV4-3,.,TGCGCCAGCAGCCAACTGGAACCGAATCCCTACAATGAGCAGTTCTTC,CASSQLEPNPYNEQFF
TRBJ2-3,TRBD2,TRBV9,few,TGTGCCAGCAGTCCTACCGGGACTAGCGGTGCAGATACGCAGTATTTT,CASSPTGTSGADTQYF
TRBJ2-1,TRBD1,TRBV9,few,TGTGCCAGCAGCTCAAACAGGGGCACCTACAATGAGCAGTTCTTC,CASSSNRGTYNEQFF
TRBJ2-1,TRBD2,TRBV24-1,.,TGTGCCACCAGTGCGGGAGGAAACTACAATGAGCAGTTCTTC,CATSAGGNYNEQFF
TRBJ2-3,.,TRBV27,.,TGTGCCAGCAGTGAGCCCGAGACGGCGGATACGCAGTATTTT,CASSEPETADTQYF
TRBJ2-3,TRBD2,TRBV2,.,TGTGCCAGCAGGCCGACTAGCGGGGGAACAGATACGCAGTATTTT,CASRPTSGGTDTQYF
TRBJ2-3,TRBD2,TRBV6-5,few,TGTGCCAGCAGGACGGGACTAGGGCCAGATACGCAGTATTTT,CASRTGLGPDTQYF
TRBJ2-2,.,TRBV28,.,TGTGCCAGCGGTTTACCAGGGAGGGAGCTGTTTTTT,CASGLPGRELFF
TRBJ1-6,TRBD1,TRBV5-6,few,TGTGCCAGCAGCCCGGACAGGGGGCGGGATAATTCACCCCTCCACTTT,CASSPDRGRDNSPLHF